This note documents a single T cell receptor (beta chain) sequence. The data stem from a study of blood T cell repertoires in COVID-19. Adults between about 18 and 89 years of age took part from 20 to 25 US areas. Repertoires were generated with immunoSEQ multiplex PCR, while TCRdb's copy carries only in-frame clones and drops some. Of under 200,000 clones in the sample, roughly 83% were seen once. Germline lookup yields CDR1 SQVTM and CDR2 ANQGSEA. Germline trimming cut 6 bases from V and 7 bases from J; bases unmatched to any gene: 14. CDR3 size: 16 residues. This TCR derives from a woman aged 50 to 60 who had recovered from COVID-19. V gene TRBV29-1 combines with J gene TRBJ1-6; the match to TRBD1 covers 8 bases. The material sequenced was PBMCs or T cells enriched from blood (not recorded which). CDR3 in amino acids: CSVRTDRGGGNSPLHF. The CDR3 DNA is TGCAGCGTAAGAACCGACAGGGGAGGTGGGAATTCACCCCTCCACTTT.